This T cell receptor (beta chain) was found in a study of T cell changes during pregnancy in multiple sclerosis. Germline V lookup: CDR1 MDHEN, CDR2 SYDVKM. Trimming at V came to 5 bases and at J to 0 bases, leaving 2 bases not matched to a gene. The length of the CDR3 is 15 residues. The method was immunoSEQ multiplex PCR; TCRdb's version includes in-frame clones alone and lacks a portion of them. The sample comprises roughly 51,000 clones, approximately 94% of which are singletons, and roughly 5.5% rests with the top ten. The gene calls are TRBV28 and TRBJ2-1; 9 bases fit TRBD2. The source is a female donor with multiple sclerosis, enrolled in a pregnancy study. The source was CD8+ T cells from peripheral blood mononuclear cells, collected before pregnancy. CDR3 residues: CASSISGSSYNEQFF. DNA of the CDR3: TGTGCCAGCAGTATTAGCGGGAGCTCCTACAATGAGCAGTTCTTC.